The 26 T cell receptor beta chains in this list originate from one sample, sequenced in a study of blood T cells in healthy people across ages. A J-beta primer mix and a sample-barcoded 5' primer were used in a second PCR of about 7 to 12 cycles. A single record per CDR3 protein comes from TCRdb applying MiXCR to the 5' RACE reads. This table holds more than 1,400,000 distinct CDR3 sequences, roughly 45% found once. The sequencing sample was made of blood. These receptors came from a woman aged 18-35 years in good health.

The chain has TRBV20-1 and TRBJ1-2, with D possibly being TRBD1 (5 bases). Germline lookup yields CDR1 DFQATT and CDR2 SNEGSKA (reference sequence). Trimming shortened V by 2 bases and J by 4 bases, and 14 bases separated the two germline ends. This CDR3 region has 14 residues. CDR3 protein: CSARFAGGTYGYTF. CDR3 nucleotides: TGCAGTGCTAGATTCGCTGGGGGAACCTATGGCTACACCTTC.

This chain connects TRBV20-1 to TRBJ2-7; TRBD2 aligns across 14 bases. The germline V gene encodes CDR1 DFQATT and CDR2 SNEGSKA (reference sequence). With V trimmed by 6 bases and J by 6 bases, 13 bases remained unmatched. The CDR3 is 16 amino acids. Written as DNA, the CDR3 is TGCAGTGCCGTCGGGACTAGCGGGAGATTGGGGCGCGAGCAGTACTTC. Amino acid sequence: CSAVGTSGRLGREQYF.

The gene calls are TRBV6-2 or TRBV6-3 and TRBJ2-5, with 7 bases aligning to TRBD1. The trim removed 8 bases at V and 3 bases at J, leaving 3 bases unmatched. This CDR3 comprises 12 residues. In germline, CDR1 is MNHEY, CDR2 SVGEGT. The CDR3 DNA reads as TGTGCCAGCGCCGACAGGGAAGAGACCCAGTACTTC. Protein sequence: CASADREETQYF.

This clonotype was observed a handful of times. This chain connects TRBV5-1 to TRBJ1-6; a weak D match, TRBD1 (6 bases). Germline V lookup: CDR1 SGHRS, CDR2 YFSETQ. The CDR3 covers 14 residues. Trimming cost V 6 bases and J 5 bases, with 12 bases left between them. CDR3 nucleotide sequence: TGCGCCAGCACGCAGGGGTCGAATAATTCACCCCTCCACTTT. This translates into CASTQGSNNSPLHF.

This sequence joins TRBV7-9 and TRBJ2-3; weak D call: TRBD1 (6 bases). Trimming removed 5 bases from V and 2 bases from J, with 11 bases in between. Germline values: CDR1 SEHNR, CDR2 FQNEAQ (reference sequence). The CDR3 has 14 residues. The CDR3 spells CASSPRQATDTQYF. The CDR3 nucleotides are TGTGCCAGCAGCCCAAGACAGGCCACAGATACGCAGTATTTT.

The chain employs TRBV11-2 and TRBJ1-5; D is unclear. The germline gives CDR1 SGHAT, CDR2 FQNNGV. V was trimmed by 4 bases and J by 4 bases, leaving 8 bases between them. This CDR3 is built from 13 residues. CDR3: CASSSDQNQPQHF. For the CDR3, the DNA is TGTGCCAGCAGCTCGGATCAGAATCAGCCCCAGCATTTT.

The CDR3 nucleotides read TGTGCCAGCAGCCCGTGGACAGGGGGCAGCTATGGCTACACCTTC. Translation: CASSPWTGGSYGYTF. This rearrangement joins TRBV28 to TRBJ1-2, with 11 bases aligning to TRBD1. CDR3 length: 15 residues. Looked up from germline, CDR1 is MDHEN and CDR2 is SYDVKM. The trim removed 6 bases at V and 4 bases at J, leaving 7 bases unmatched.

This clonotype appeared once. The rearrangement joins TRBV12-3 or TRBV12-4 to TRBJ2-3, with D possibly being TRBD2 (7 bases). CDR3 length: 14 amino acids. V was cut by 5 bases and J by 8 bases, with 17 bases left in between. The CDR3 DNA reads as TGTGCCAGCAGTGTAAGAGGGGGGGCAGGTACGCAGTATTTT. This encodes CASSVRGGAGTQYF.

In this sample, this clonotype turned up a few times. In DNA, the CDR3 is TGTGCCAGCAAAGGGTCCGGCAGGGGGTTTTTTGGATATGGCTACACCTTC. It translates to CASKGSGRGFFGYGYTF. V usage is TRBV12-3 or TRBV12-4 and J usage is TRBJ1-2; 7 bases align to TRBD1. V shed 7 bases and J 5 bases; nucleotides not matched to a gene: 19. CDR3 length: 17 residues.

The chain has TRBV7-8 and TRBJ2-3, with 14 positions matching TRBD2. V lost 4 bases to trimming and J lost 3 bases; unmatched junction nucleotides: 9. Germline V CDR1 and CDR2: SGHVS, FQNEAQ. The CDR3 has 18 amino acids. CDR3 sequence reads: CASSSWTSGGSRTDTQYF. DNA of the CDR3: TGTGCCAGCAGCTCATGGACTAGCGGGGGGTCTCGAACAGATACGCAGTATTTT. The full variable domain, in which reference TRBV7-8 and TRBJ2-3 provide the parts outside the CDR3, is GAGVSQSPRYKVAKRGQDVALRCDPISGHVSLFWYQQALGQGPEFLTYFQNEAQLDKSGLPSDRFFAERPEGSVSTLKIQRTQQEDSAVYLCASSSWTSGGSRTDTQYFGPGTRLTVL.

V gene TRBV2 combines with J gene TRBJ2-5; D not certain. V lost 8 bases and J lost 4, with 14 bases in between. The CDR3 is made up of 13 amino acids. Germline V gene data show CDR1 as SNHLY and CDR2 as FYNNEI. CDR3 sequence: CASGVEVGETQYF. CDR3 bases: TGTGCCAGCGGGGTTGAGGTAGGAGAGACCCAGTACTTC.

This clonotype has more than one count but fewer than ten. The chain recombines TRBV6-5 with TRBJ1-2; D gene uncertain. There are 15 residues in the CDR3. The ends were cut back, 0 bases at V and 2 bases at J, with 10 bases in the middle. The V gene's germline CDR1 is MNHEY and CDR2 SVGAGI. The DNA of the CDR3 is TGTGCCAGCAGTTACTCGAACACCGGGAACTATGGCTACACCTTC. Translated, it gives CASSYSNTGNYGYTF.

This clonotype was picked up a small number of times. This chain joins TRBV10-1 and TRBJ2-5, with TRBD2 identical over 8 bases. CDR3 length: 14 amino acids. Losses at the gene ends were 2 bases for V and 3 bases for J; bases not matched to a gene: 2. Per germline, CDR1 WNHNN and CDR2 SYGVQD (reference sequence). The CDR3 protein is CASSEVSGEETQYF. DNA of the CDR3: TGCGCCAGCAGTGAGGTTAGCGGGGAAGAGACCCAGTACTTC.

This clonotype was picked up a small number of times. V is TRBV29-1 and J is TRBJ2-2; D is unresolved. Germline values: CDR1 SQVTM, CDR2 ANQGSEA. The CDR3 totals 12 residues. V was pared by 7 bases and J by 7 bases, with 13 bases between. CDR3 loop: CSADFPNGELFF. The CDR3 DNA sequence: TGCAGCGCCGACTTTCCTAACGGGGAGCTGTTTTTT.

The rearrangement links TRBV29-1 to TRBJ2-7; 10 bases fit TRBD1. Losses at the gene ends were 6 bases for V and 2 bases for J; bases not matched to a gene: 10. CDR3 size: 15 residues. CDR1 SQVTM and CDR2 ANQGSEA come from the germline V gene. The CDR3 DNA reads as TGCAGCGTCAAACGTACCGGGACAGGGGCCTACGAGCAGTACTTC. This sequence encodes CSVKRTGTGAYEQYF.

The chain uses TRBV4-1 and TRBJ2-5; D is possibly TRBD1 (5 bases). Germline assignment: CDR1 MGHRA and CDR2 YSYEKL. V lost 4 bases and J lost 11, with 17 bases in between. CDR3 length equals 13 residues. The CDR3 bases are TGCGCCAGCAGCCCCTCGCAGGGCCAGGAGCAGTACTTC. Its protein product is CASSPSQGQEQYF.

The V call is TRBV10-3, the J call TRBJ1-3, with a possible D match to TRBD1 (5 bases). There are 14 residues in the CDR3. Germline values: CDR1 ENHRY, CDR2 SYGVKD. Trimming left V 7 bases short and J 3 bases short, with 13 bases between. CDR3 sequence (DNA): TGTGCCATCATAGCGGTGGGACTTGGAAACACCATATATTTT. This encodes CAIIAVGLGNTIYF.

Comments on this clonotype: One junction end does not reproduce the germline sequence, and a read error may be involved. The chain links TRBV4-1 to TRBJ2-1; 9 nucleotides align to TRBD2. CDR1 MGHRA and CDR2 YSYEKL come from the germline V gene. This CDR3 has 16 amino acids. The CDR3 DNA sequence: TGCGCCAGCACCCAACGGGATAGCGGGAGTTACAATGAGCAGTTCTTC. Protein product: CASTQRDSGSYNEQFF.

V gene TRBV6-2 or TRBV6-3 combines with J gene TRBJ2-1; 9 positions match TRBD2. Germline-derived CDR1 and CDR2 are MNHEY and SVGEGT. This CDR3 comprises 15 residues. V shed 7 bases and J 6 bases; nucleotides not matched to a gene: 10. This CDR3 is CASNGLAGGPNEQFF. The CDR3, as DNA: TGTGCCAGCAACGGGTTGGCGGGAGGGCCCAATGAGCAGTTCTTC.

A note on this clonotype: One junction end disagrees with the germline gene, perhaps due to a read error. The V and J genes are TRBV7-7 and TRBJ2-7; D unclear. The CDR3 length is 13 residues. CDR1 is SSHAT and CDR2 is FNYEAQ in the germline V gene (reference sequence). The chain's CDR3 is CASSSAERYEQYF. The CDR3 bases are TGTGCTAGCAGCTCGGCCGAACGCTACGAGCAGTACTTC.

This clonotype occurred a few times. This rearrangement joins TRBV12-3 or TRBV12-4 to TRBJ2-2, with 7 bases fitting TRBD1. V shed 10 bases, J shed 0 bases, and the junction held 5 bases outside the gene matches. This CDR3 spans 14 amino acids. The CDR3 nucleotides are TGTGCCACCACGACAGGGTCGAACACCGGGGAGCTGTTTTTT. It encodes CATTTGSNTGELFF.

Points on this clonotype: The junction differs from germline at one of its ends, possibly a read error. The chain couples TRBV27 to TRBJ2-5, with TRBD2 matching 7 bases. CDR3 size: 16 residues. The germline V gene has CDR1 MNHEY and CDR2 SMNVEV (reference sequence). The CDR3 coding sequence is TGTGCCAGCAGTATATCTAGCGGAGTCCACCAAGAGACCCAGTACTTC. Encoded protein: CASSISSGVHQETQYF.

The chain combines TRBV20-1 with TRBJ2-7; 8 positions match TRBD2. This CDR3 has 15 amino acids. V was pared by 1 base and J by 3 bases, with 8 bases of the junction left unmatched. Germline CDR1 is DFQATT and CDR2 is SNEGSKA (reference sequence). CDR3: CSARAPTSAHYEQYF. The CDR3 DNA reads TGCAGTGCTAGAGCCCCGACTAGCGCCCACTACGAGCAGTACTTC.

This chain links TRBV6-5 with TRBJ2-5; 9 positions match TRBD2. J was trimmed by 11 bases and V by 0 bases; bases with no gene match: 13. The CDR3 is 16 amino acids. Germline V gene sequence: CDR1 MNHEY, CDR2 SVGAGI. DNA for the CDR3: TGTGCCAGCAGTTACTCCATAACCGGGACTAGCTATGAGCAGTACTTC. Protein: CASSYSITGTSYEQYF.

There are a few counts of this clonotype. The chain recombines TRBV7-6 with TRBJ2-1, with 11 bases matching TRBD2. After removal of 8 bases from V and 2 bases from J, the junction contained 5 bases not matched to a gene. Germline CDR1 is SGHVS and CDR2 is FNYEAQ. The CDR3 contains 15 residues. The CDR3 loop reads CASGKGLAAYNEQFF. The CDR3 DNA sequence: TGTGCCAGCGGAAAGGGACTAGCGGCCTACAATGAGCAGTTCTTC.

The sample holds a few counts of this clonotype. The J gene is TRBJ1-4, the V gene TRBV29-1; D is uncertain. The germline V gene encodes CDR1 SQVTM and CDR2 ANQGSEA. Trimming removed 4 bases from V and 3 bases from J, with 9 bases in between. This CDR3 region has 13 residues. CDR3 sequence: CSVVGLANEKLFF. As DNA, the CDR3 is TGCAGCGTTGTTGGGTTGGCTAATGAAAAACTGTTTTTT.